The 28 T cell receptor beta chains presented below share a single source sample, sequenced in a study of cytomegalovirus exposure and HLA in healthy donors (dated by TCRdb to the late 2010s). Library preparation was by the immunoSEQ multiplex PCR assay. The multiplex PCR relied on a mix of 60 forward primers for TCR Vbeta segments and 13 reverse primers for TCR Jbeta segments. The table was pulled from immuneACCESS by TCRdb, which kept in-frame rearrangements only. Such tables lose some clones; where checked, under half of the loss comes from unresolved V genes, and the rest has no known cause. This sample holds around 150,000 clones; 70% to 80% were observed only once. The top ten constitute approximately 2% of the sample. The sequencing input was PBMCs. All receptors derive from a man under 40 in good health and CMV-seronegative.

This chain joins TRBV15 and TRBJ1-1; D not certain. CDR3 length: 14 amino acids. Trimming shortened V by 2 bases and J by 10 bases, and 17 bases separated the two germline ends. From germline, CDR1 is LNHNV and CDR2 YYDKDF (reference sequence). CDR3 loop: CATSRFDSGRTAFF. CDR3 coding DNA: TGTGCCACCAGCAGATTCGATTCCGGGAGGACAGCTTTCTTT.

The chain joins TRBV20-1 to TRBJ2-7, with a weak D call TRBD1 (5 bases). Looked up from germline, CDR1 is DFQATT and CDR2 is SNEGSKA (reference sequence). The V end lost 6 bases, the J end lost 2 bases, and 8 bases lay between the germline ends. The CDR3 is 11 residues long. CDR3 protein: CSAQTAYEQYF. DNA for the CDR3: TGCAGTGCCCAGACAGCCTACGAGCAGTACTTC.

The CDR3 nucleotides read TGTGCCAGCAGCCGAGGACTCCTACGTCATCAAACCGGGGAGCTGTTTTTT. Translated: CASSRGLLRHQTGELFF. The chain links TRBV4-2 to TRBJ2-2, with D possibly TRBD2 on 5 matching bases. Trimming took off 4 bases at V and 5 bases at J, with 20 bases between the two ends. In germline, CDR1 is LGHNA, CDR2 YNFKEQ. The CDR3 is made up of 17 amino acids.

The chain combines TRBV28 with TRBJ1-5; D uncertain. Trimming removed 3 bases from V and 5 bases from J, with 11 bases in between. This CDR3 spans 14 amino acids. Germline V gene sequence: CDR1 MDHEN, CDR2 SYDVKM. The CDR3 loop is CASSFPRNYQPQHF. The CDR3 DNA reads TGTGCCAGCAGTTTCCCCAGGAACTATCAGCCCCAGCATTTT. The variable domain in full, with the rest retrieved from reference TRBV28 and TRBJ1-5, is DVKVTQSSRYLVKRTGEKVFLECVQDMDHENMFWYRQDPGLGLRLIYFSYDVKMKEKGDIPEGYSVSREKKERFSLILESASTNQTSMYLCASSFPRNYQPQHFGDGTRLSIL.

This clone is a singleton in its sample. The chain is built from TRBV27 and TRBJ2-7, with D possibly matching TRBD2 (6 bases). Germline V lookup: CDR1 MNHEY, CDR2 SMNVEV (reference sequence). The CDR3 is made up of 14 amino acids. V was trimmed by 5 bases and J by 5 bases, leaving 16 bases between them. The CDR3: CASSPIPTGDEQYF. The CDR3 DNA reads TGTGCCAGCAGTCCCATACCGACGGGAGACGAGCAGTACTTC.

The gene calls are TRBV2 and TRBJ1-2; TRBD1 matches 7 bases. The CDR3 is made up of 13 amino acids. Losses at the gene ends were 6 bases for V and 4 bases for J; bases not matched to a gene: 5. Per germline, CDR1 SNHLY and CDR2 FYNNEI. The CDR3 DNA sequence: TGTGCCAGCAGCCAGGGACAGATCTATGGCTACACCTTC. This encodes CASSQGQIYGYTF.

This sequence joins TRBV6-5 and TRBJ2-5; TRBD2 agrees at 12 bases. The CDR3 has 16 residues. Germline V gene sequence: CDR1 MNHEY, CDR2 SVGAGI. J lost 4 bases, V lost 0 bases, and 3 bases had no gene match. CDR3 coding DNA: TGTGCCAGCAGTTACTCGACTAGCGGGAGAGGAGAGACCCAGTACTTC. Protein: CASSYSTSGRGETQYF.

V is TRBV9 and J is TRBJ2-1; 8 nucleotides align to TRBD2. CDR1 and CDR2 (germline): SGDLS, YYNGEE. The V gene end was trimmed by 0 bases and the J gene end by 8 bases; junction bases not matched to a gene: 7. There are 15 residues in the CDR3. The chain's CDR3 is CASSVDRGGVDEQFF. CDR3 bases: TGTGCCAGCAGCGTAGACCGGGGGGGAGTCGATGAGCAGTTCTTC.

This chain uses TRBV5-1 with TRBJ1-5; 7 bases fit TRBD1. The trim removed 4 bases at V and 4 bases at J, leaving 2 bases unmatched. This CDR3 is built from 13 residues. Germline CDR1 reads SGHRS; CDR2 reads YFSETQ. CDR3 bases: TGCGCCAGCAGCCAGACAGGGAATCAGCCCCAGCATTTT. This codes for CASSQTGNQPQHF.

The sample holds one count of this clone. This chain links TRBV7-9 with TRBJ2-2; D might be TRBD1 (5 bases). Germline V lookup: CDR1 SEHNR, CDR2 FQNEAQ (reference sequence). The CDR3 spans 19 residues. Between the trimmed V and J ends, which lost 2 bases and 0 bases, there was a span of 19 bases. The CDR3 reads CASSLPRTLSFANTGELFF. In DNA form, the CDR3 reads TGTGCCAGCAGCTTACCCCGGACACTCTCCTTCGCGAACACCGGGGAGCTGTTTTTT.

CDR3: CACPGQGWGYTF. CDR3 DNA sequence: TGTGCCTGTCCGGGACAGGGGTGGGGCTACACCTTC. This chain links TRBV30 with TRBJ1-2; 10 bases match TRBD1. CDR1 is GTSNPN and CDR2 is SVGIG in the germline V gene (reference sequence). The CDR3 spans 12 residues. J lost 8 bases, V lost 6 bases, and 6 bases had no gene match. Looking up the rest from reference TRBV30 and TRBJ1-2 gives the full variable domain: SQTIHQWPATLVQPVGSPLSLECTVEGTSNPNLYWYRQAAGRGLQLLFYSVGIGQISSEVPQNLSASRPQDRQFILSSKKLLLSDSGFYLCACPGQGWGYTFGSGTRLTVV.

The J gene is TRBJ2-5, the V gene TRBV1; the table's D call of TRBD1 was not tested on the DNA. TRBV1 has pseudogene status. The CDR3 is 14 amino acids. The CDR3 region is CTTWGRQGRETQYF. Here the CDR3 DNA reads TGCACCACCTGGGGTCGGCAGGGGCGAGAGACCCAGTACTTC.

This sequence joins TRBV5-1 and TRBJ2-3, with TRBD2 matching 10 bases. The CDR3 is made up of 18 amino acids. The J segment lost 5 bases and the V segment lost 0 bases, leaving 12 bases of the junction unmatched. In germline, CDR1 is SGHRS, CDR2 YFSETQ. Here the CDR3 reads CASSLDSLAGREQDTQYF. The CDR3 DNA reads TGCGCCAGCAGCTTGGATTCACTAGCGGGAAGGGAGCAAGATACGCAGTATTTT.

CDR3 coding DNA: TGTGCCAGCACTACAGCGGGAGGGCCCCCAGATACGCAGTATTTT. Translating gives CASTTAGGPPDTQYF. The V gene is TRBV27, the J gene TRBJ2-3; 10 positions agree with TRBD2. Germline CDR1 and CDR2: MNHEY and SMNVEV (reference sequence). The trim removed 7 bases at V and 4 bases at J, leaving 8 bases unmatched. The CDR3 sequence is 15 residues long.

This clone was recorded only once. A junction end diverges from the germline sequence, so it may reflect a read error. The chain recombines TRBV28 with TRBJ1-3, with 7 nucleotides matching TRBD1. This CDR3 spans 12 amino acids. Germline CDR1 and CDR2: MDHEN and SYDVKM. The CDR3 DNA is TGTGCCAGCCACCCCCCGGCAGGGGGAGTATCTTTT. This encodes CASHPPAGGVSF.

V and J are TRBV30 and TRBJ2-1; possible D gene TRBD2, 6 bases. V dropped 0 bases and J dropped 8 bases, with 11 bases sitting between them. The germline V gene has CDR1 GTSNPN and CDR2 SVGIG (reference sequence). The CDR3 is made up of 13 amino acids. DNA of the CDR3: TGTGCCTGGAGTGTAGGGTCGGGGGATGAGCAGTTCTTC. It specifies CAWSVGSGDEQFF.

In this sample, this clone turned up once. The chain carries TRBV30 and TRBJ2-7; 7 bases agree with TRBD1. V was pared by 8 bases and J by 5 bases, with 15 bases of the junction left unmatched. Germline V gives CDR1 GTSNPN, CDR2 SVGIG (reference sequence). The CDR3 has 14 amino acids. CDR3 in amino acids: CARSLAQGYNEQYF. Here the CDR3 DNA reads TGTGCCCGTTCCCTGGCACAGGGGTACAACGAGCAGTACTTC.

The chain has TRBV6-4 and TRBJ2-3; 8 positions agree with TRBD2. The junction had 3 bases not matched to a gene; V was cut back by 3 bases and J by 4 bases. Germline V gives CDR1 MRHNA, CDR2 SNTAGT. The CDR3 runs to 14 residues. CDR3 DNA: TGTGCCAGCAGTGAAGGTAGCGGGGCAGATACGCAGTATTTT. It yields the protein CASSEGSGADTQYF.

The chain combines TRBV6-4 with TRBJ2-2, with TRBD1 matching over 10 bases. The ends lost 5 bases at V and 5 bases at J; junction bases unmatched: 5. Germline CDR1 is MRHNA and CDR2 is SNTAGT. CDR3 length equals 15 residues. The CDR3 region has the DNA TGTGCCAGCAGTAACGGGACAGGGGAAACCGGGGAGCTGTTTTTT. As protein: CASSNGTGETGELFF.

V usage is TRBV19 and J usage is TRBJ2-4, with 10 bases identical to TRBD1. Germline CDR1 is LNHDA and CDR2 is SQIVND (reference sequence). V lost 5 bases to trimming and J lost 6 bases; unmatched junction nucleotides: 4. This CDR3 contains 14 residues. CDR3 amino acids: CASSVRDRGNIQYF. CDR3 DNA sequence: TGTGCCAGTAGTGTCCGGGACAGGGGAAACATTCAGTACTTC.

V usage is TRBV27 and J usage is TRBJ1-2; 7 bases match TRBD1. The V and J ends lost 2 bases and 2 bases, in that order; junction bases with no gene match: 2. Per the germline V gene, CDR1 is MNHEY and CDR2 is SMNVEV (reference sequence). The CDR3 sequence is 14 residues long. CDR3 protein: CASSLKGGNYGYTF. DNA of the CDR3: TGTGCCAGCAGTTTAAAAGGGGGCAACTATGGCTACACCTTC.

On this clone itself: Compared with germline, one end of the junction differs, possibly owing to a read error. The chain links TRBV7-7 to TRBJ2-5, with 11 bases aligning to TRBD1. CDR1 is SSHAT, CDR2 FNYEAQ, per germline (reference sequence). CDR3 length equals 17 residues. The CDR3 sequence: CASNSGQGGKDQETQYF. CDR3 nucleotides: TGTGCTAGCAACTCGGGACAGGGGGGAAAGGATCAAGAGACCCAGTACTTC.

The rearrangement links TRBV18 to TRBJ2-1; TRBD1 matches at 10 bases. V shed 5 bases and J 2 bases; nucleotides not matched to a gene: 0. Germline assignment: CDR1 KGHSH and CDR2 LQKENI. This CDR3 comprises 14 residues. CDR3 DNA sequence: TGTGCCAGCTCAGGACAGGGGGCCTACAATGAGCAGTTCTTC. Translating it yields CASSGQGAYNEQFF.

This clone was detected once. The gene calls are TRBV10-1 and TRBJ2-1, with TRBD2 matching over 11 bases. Losses at the gene ends were 4 bases for V and 9 bases for J; bases not matched to a gene: 11. This CDR3 contains 16 residues. The germline CDR1 and CDR2 sequences are WNHNN and SYGVQD (reference sequence). The CDR3 DNA sequence: TGCGCCAGCAGTGGGGCCGGGACTAGCGGTCACAGTGAGCAGTTCTTC. It translates to CASSGAGTSGHSEQFF.

The chain has TRBV29-1 and TRBJ2-7; 7 nucleotides line up with TRBD2. This CDR3 region has 13 residues. Germline trimming cut 4 bases from V and 1 base from J; bases unmatched to any gene: 4. Germline V gene sequence: CDR1 SQVTM, CDR2 ANQGSEA. The CDR3 DNA is TGCAGCGTTGCAATGCGGGAGTCCTACGAGCAGTACTTC. It yields the protein CSVAMRESYEQYF.

The rearrangement joins TRBV19 to TRBJ1-1, with 8 bases matching TRBD1. Looked up from germline, CDR1 is LNHDA and CDR2 is SQIVND (reference sequence). After removal of 5 bases from V and 2 bases from J, the junction contained 7 bases not matched to a gene. The length of the CDR3 is 15 residues. For the CDR3, the DNA is TGTGCCAGTAGTGCCGGACAGGGTGGCAACACTGAAGCTTTCTTT. This translates into CASSAGQGGNTEAFF.

A few counts support this clone. The chain recombines TRBV5-8 with TRBJ1-1, with D perhaps TRBD1 (6 bases). Germline V gene sequence: CDR1 SGHTS, CDR2 YDEGEE. The CDR3 is 13 residues long. Trimming pared 5 bases from V and 2 bases from J, leaving 10 bases between. CDR3 coding DNA: TGTGCCAGCAGGCGGACAGTTAACACTGAAGCTTTCTTT. Amino acids: CASRRTVNTEAFF.

This sequence joins TRBV5-5 and TRBJ1-2; a weak D match, TRBD1 (5 bases). The CDR3 is 13 amino acids. Trimming removed 5 bases at V and 3 bases at J, with 11 bases between. Germline V gene sequence: CDR1 SGHKS, CDR2 YYEKEE (reference sequence). CDR3 in amino acids: CASSLDRDYGYTF. As DNA, the CDR3 is TGTGCCAGCAGTCTAGACAGAGACTATGGCTACACCTTC.